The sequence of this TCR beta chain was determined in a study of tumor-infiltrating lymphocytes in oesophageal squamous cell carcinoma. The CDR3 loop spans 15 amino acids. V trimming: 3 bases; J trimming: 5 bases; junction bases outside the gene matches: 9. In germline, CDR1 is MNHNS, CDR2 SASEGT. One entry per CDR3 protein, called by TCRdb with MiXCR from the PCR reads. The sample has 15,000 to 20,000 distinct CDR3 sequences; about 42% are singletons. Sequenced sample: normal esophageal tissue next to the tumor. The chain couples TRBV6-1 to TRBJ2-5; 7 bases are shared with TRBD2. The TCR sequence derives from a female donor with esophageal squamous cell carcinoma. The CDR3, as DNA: TGTGCCAGCAGTGACCCCTGGGGGGGGAAGGAGACCCAGTACTTC. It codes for CASSDPWGGKETQYF.